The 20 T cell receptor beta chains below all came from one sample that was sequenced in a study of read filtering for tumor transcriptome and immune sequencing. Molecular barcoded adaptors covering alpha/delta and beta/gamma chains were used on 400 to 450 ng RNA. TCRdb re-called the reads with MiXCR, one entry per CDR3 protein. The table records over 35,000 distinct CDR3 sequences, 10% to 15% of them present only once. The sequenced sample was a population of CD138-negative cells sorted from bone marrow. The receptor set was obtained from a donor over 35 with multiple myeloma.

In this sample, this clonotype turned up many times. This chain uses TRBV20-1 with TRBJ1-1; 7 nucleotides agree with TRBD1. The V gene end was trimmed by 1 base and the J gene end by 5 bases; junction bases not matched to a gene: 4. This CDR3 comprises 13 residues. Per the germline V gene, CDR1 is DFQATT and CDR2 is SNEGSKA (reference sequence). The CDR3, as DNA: TGCAGTGCTAGAGGCGACAGGGAGACTGAAGCTTTCTTT. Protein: CSARGDRETEAFF.

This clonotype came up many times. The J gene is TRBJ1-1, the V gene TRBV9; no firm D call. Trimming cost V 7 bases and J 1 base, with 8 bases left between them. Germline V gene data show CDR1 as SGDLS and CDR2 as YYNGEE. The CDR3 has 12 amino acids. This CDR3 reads CASGYSNTEAFF. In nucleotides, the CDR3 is TGTGCCAGCGGCTACTCGAACACTGAAGCTTTCTTT.

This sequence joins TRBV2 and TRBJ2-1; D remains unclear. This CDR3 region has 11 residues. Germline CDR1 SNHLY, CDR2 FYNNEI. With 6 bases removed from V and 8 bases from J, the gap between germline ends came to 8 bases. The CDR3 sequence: CASRPLYEQFF. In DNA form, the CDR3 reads TGTGCCAGCAGGCCACTATATGAGCAGTTCTTC.

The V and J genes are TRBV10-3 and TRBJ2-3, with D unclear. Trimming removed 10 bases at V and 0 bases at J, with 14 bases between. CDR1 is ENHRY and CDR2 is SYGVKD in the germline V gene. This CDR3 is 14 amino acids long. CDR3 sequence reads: CATAIGGSTDTQYF. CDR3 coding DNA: TGTGCCACCGCCATCGGTGGTAGCACAGATACGCAGTATTTT.

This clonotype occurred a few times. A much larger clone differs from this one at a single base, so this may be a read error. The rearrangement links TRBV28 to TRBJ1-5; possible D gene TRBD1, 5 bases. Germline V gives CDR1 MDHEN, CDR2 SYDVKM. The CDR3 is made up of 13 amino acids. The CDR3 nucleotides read TGTGCCAACAGTTTTAGGGGAAATCAGCCCCAGCATTTT. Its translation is CANSFRGNQPQHF.

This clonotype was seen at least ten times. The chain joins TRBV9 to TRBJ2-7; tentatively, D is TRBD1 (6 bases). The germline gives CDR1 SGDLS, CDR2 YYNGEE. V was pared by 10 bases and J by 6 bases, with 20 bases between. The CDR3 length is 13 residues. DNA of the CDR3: TGTGCCGGCGGATGGACAGACAAGAGCGAGCAGTACTTC. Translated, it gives CAGGWTDKSEQYF.

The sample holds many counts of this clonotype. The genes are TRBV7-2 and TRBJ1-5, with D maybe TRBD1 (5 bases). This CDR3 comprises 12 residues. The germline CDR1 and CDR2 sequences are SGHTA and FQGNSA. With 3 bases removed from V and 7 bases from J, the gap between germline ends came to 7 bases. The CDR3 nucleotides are TGTGCCAGCAGCTTTGGGACCCAGCCCCAGCATTTT. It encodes CASSFGTQPQHF.

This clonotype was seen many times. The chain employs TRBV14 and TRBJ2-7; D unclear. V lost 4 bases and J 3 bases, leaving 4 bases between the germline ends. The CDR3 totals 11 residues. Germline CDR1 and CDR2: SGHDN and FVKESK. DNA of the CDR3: TGTGCCAGCAGCCTTTACTACGAGCAGTACTTC. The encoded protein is CASSLYYEQYF.

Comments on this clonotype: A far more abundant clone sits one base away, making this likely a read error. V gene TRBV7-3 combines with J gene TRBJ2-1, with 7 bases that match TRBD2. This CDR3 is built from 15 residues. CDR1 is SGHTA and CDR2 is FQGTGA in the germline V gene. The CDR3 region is CASSSEGLVVYEQSF. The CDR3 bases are TGTGCCAGCAGCTCAGAAGGACTAGTGGTCTATGAGCAGTCCTTC. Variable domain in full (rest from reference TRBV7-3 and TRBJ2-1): GAGVSQTPSNKVTEKGKYVELRCDPISGHTALYWYRQSLGQGPEFLIYFQGTGAADDSGLPNDRFFAVRPEGSVSTLKIQRTERGDSAVYLCASSSEGLVVYEQSFGPGTRLTVL.

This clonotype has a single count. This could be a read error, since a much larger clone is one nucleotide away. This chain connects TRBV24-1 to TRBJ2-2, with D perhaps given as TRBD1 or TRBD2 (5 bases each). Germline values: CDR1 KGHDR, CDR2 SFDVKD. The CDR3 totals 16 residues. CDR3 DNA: TGTGCCACCAGTGATTTAAAGGGACGGGGCACCGGGGTGCTGTTTTTT. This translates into CATSDLKGRGTGVLFF.

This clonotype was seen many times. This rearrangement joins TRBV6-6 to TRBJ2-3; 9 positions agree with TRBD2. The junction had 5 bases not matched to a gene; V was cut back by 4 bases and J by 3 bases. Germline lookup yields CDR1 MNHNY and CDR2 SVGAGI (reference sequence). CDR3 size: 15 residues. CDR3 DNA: TGTGCCAGCAGTTGGCGGGAGGGCCGTACAGATACGCAGTATTTT. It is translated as CASSWREGRTDTQYF.

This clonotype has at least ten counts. The CDR3 DNA reads TGTGCCAGCAATCCTTCCTCCACCACAGATACGCAGTATTTT. Its protein product is CASNPSSTTDTQYF. The rearrangement links TRBV28 to TRBJ2-3; no firm D call. Germline V gene sequence: CDR1 MDHEN, CDR2 SYDVKM. The CDR3 contains 14 residues. Trimming took 7 bases from V and 2 from J, leaving 13 bases between them.

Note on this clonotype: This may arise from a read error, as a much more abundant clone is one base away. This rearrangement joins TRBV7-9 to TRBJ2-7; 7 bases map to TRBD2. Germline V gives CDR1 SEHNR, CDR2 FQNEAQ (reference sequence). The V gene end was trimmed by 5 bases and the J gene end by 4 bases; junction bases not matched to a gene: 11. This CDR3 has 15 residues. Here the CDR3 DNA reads TGTGCCAGCAGCGCGGGGAGGGCACGTTCGTACGAGCAGTACTTC. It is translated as CASSAGRARSYEQYF.

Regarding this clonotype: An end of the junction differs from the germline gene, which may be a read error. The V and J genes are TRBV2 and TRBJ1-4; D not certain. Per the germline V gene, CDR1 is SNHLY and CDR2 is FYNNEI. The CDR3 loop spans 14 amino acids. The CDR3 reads CASSGREINGKLFF. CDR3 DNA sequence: TGTGCCAGCAGCGGGCGGGAGATTAATGGAAAACTGTTTTTT.

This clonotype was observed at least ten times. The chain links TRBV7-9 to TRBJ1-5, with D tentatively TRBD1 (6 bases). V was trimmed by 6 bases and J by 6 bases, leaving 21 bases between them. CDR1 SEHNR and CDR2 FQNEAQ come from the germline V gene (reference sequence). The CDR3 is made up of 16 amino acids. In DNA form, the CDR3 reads TGTGCCAGCAGTGCGGGGGGGCACGACGGCGTTCAGCCCCAGCATTTT. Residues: CASSAGGHDGVQPQHF.

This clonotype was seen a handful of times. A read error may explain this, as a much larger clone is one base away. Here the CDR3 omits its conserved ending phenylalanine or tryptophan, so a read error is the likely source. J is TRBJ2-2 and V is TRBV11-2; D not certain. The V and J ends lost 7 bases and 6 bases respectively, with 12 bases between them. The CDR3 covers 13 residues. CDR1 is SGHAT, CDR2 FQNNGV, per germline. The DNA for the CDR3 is TGTGCCAGCACCCGACCAGGTCCCGGGGAGCTGTTTTCT. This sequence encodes CASTRPGPGELFS.

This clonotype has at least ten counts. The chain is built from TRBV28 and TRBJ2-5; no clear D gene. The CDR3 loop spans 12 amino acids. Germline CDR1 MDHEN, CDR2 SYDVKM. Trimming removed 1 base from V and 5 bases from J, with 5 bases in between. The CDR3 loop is CASSLLRETQYF. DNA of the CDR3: TGTGCCAGCAGTTTATTGAGGGAGACCCAGTACTTC.

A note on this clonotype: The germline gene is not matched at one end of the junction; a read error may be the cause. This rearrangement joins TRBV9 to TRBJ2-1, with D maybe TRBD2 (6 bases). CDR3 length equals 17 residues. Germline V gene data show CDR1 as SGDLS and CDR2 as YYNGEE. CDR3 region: CASSRRLASSSYNERFF. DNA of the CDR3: TGTGCCAGCAGCCGTAGGCTAGCGTCAAGCTCCTACAATGAGCGGTTCTTC.

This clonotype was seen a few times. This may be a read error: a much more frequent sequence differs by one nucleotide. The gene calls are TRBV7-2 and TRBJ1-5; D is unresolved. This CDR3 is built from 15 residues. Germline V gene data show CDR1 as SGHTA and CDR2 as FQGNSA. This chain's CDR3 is CATSLDEGWNQPQHF. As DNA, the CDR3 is TGTGCCACCAGCTTAGATGAGGGATGGAATCAGCCCCAGCATTTT. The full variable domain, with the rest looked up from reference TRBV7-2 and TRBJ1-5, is GAGVSQSPSNKVTEKGKDVELRCDPISGHTALYWYRQSLGQGLEFLIYFQGNSAPDKSGLPSDRFSAERTGGSVSTLTIQRTQQEDSAVYLCATSLDEGWNQPQHFGDGTRLSIL.

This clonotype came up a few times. The CDR3 is CATSVTGSGFSSYNEQFF. In nucleotides, the CDR3 is TGTGCCACCAGTGTTACTGGGAGCGGATTTAGCTCCTACAATGAGCAGTTCTTC. The V gene is TRBV24-1, the J gene TRBJ2-1; D perhaps matches TRBD2 (5 bases). CDR1 and CDR2 (germline): KGHDR, SFDVKD. The CDR3 has 18 residues. Trimming left V 5 bases short and J 0 bases short, with 19 bases between.